This T cell receptor beta chain was found in a study of low-dose radiotherapy and immunotherapy resistance in tumors. Primers used for first-strand cDNA, a TRAV- and TRBV-specific set, covered both alpha and beta chains. TCRs underwent 20 PCR cycles of amplification with a constant-region primer and V-primer adapter. TCRdb itself ran the reads through MiXCR, one entry per CDR3 protein. The table has some 16,000 distinct CDR3 sequences, approximately 70% seen once. This clonotype was picked up one time. CDR1 is MDHEN, CDR2 SYDVKM, per germline. V was clipped by 6 bases and J by 10 bases; unmatched bases: 8. This CDR3 region has 14 residues. Donors were given nivolumab, ipilimumab, aspirin, low-dose cyclophosphamide and low-dose radiotherapy.

V is TRBV28 and J is TRBJ1-6; 8 bases align to TRBD1. The receptor was derived from a human donor with advanced metastatic prostate, ovarian, gallbladder or colorectal cancer (not recorded which). This table probably holds off-target reads from a library built for another chain. CDR3 in amino acids: CASRPGQGRSPLHF. The CDR3 DNA reads as TGTGCCAGCAGGCCAGGACAGGGTCGGTCACCCCTCCACTTT.